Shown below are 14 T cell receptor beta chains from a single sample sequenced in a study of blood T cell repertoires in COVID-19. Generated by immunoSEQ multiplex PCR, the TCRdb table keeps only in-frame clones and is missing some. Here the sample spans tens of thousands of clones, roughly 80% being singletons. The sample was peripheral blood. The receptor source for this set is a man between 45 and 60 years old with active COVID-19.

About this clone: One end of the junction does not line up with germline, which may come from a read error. As DNA, the CDR3 is TGTGCCAGCAGCGTATTGGGGCAACGACGGATTTTTTTC. Encoded protein: CASSVLGQRRIFF. The rearrangement links TRBV9 to TRBJ1-2, with D tentatively TRBD1 (5 bases). Germline V gene lookup returns CDR1 SGDLS and CDR2 YYNGEE. This CDR3 is built from 13 residues. Combining the CDR3 with reference TRBV9 and TRBJ1-2 gives the whole variable domain DSGVTQTPKHLITATGQRVTLRCSPRSGDLSVYWYQQSLDQGLQFLIQYYNGEERAKGNILERFSAQQFPDLHSELNLSSLELGDSALYFCASSVLGQRRIFFGSGTRLTVV.

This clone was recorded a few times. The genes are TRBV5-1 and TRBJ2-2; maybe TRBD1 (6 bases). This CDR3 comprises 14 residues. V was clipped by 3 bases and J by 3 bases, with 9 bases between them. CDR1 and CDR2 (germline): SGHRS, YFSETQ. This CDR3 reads CASSSGHDTGELFF. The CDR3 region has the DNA TGCGCCAGCAGCTCGGGACACGACACCGGGGAGCTGTTTTTT.

In nucleotides, the CDR3 is TGTGCCAGCAGCTTTAGAACCGGGACTCCAGCCGATCAGTACTTC. This gives the protein CASSFRTGTPADQYF. The chain couples TRBV7-2 to TRBJ2-4; D is possibly TRBD2 (6 bases). The CDR3 extends over 15 amino acids. Per germline, CDR1 SGHTA and CDR2 FQGNSA. The V and J ends lost 3 bases and 12 bases respectively, with 21 bases between them.

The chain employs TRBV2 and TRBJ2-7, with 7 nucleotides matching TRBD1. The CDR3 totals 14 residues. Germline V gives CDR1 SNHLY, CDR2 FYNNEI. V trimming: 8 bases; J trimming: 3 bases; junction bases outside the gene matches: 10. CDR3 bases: TGTGCCAGCGCCTGGGACAGCCAGATCTACGAGCAGTACTTC. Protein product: CASAWDSQIYEQYF.

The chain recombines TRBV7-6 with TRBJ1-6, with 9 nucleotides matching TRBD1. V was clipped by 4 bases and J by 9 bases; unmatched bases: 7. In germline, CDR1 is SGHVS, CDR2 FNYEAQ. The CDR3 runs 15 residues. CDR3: CASSSTGGLGSPLHF. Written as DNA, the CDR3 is TGTGCCAGCAGCTCAACAGGGGGCTTAGGTTCACCCCTCCACTTT.

The CDR3 reads CAWSAERGPTDTQYF. Written as DNA, the CDR3 is TGTGCCTGGAGCGCAGAGCGGGGGCCGACAGATACGCAGTATTTT. This sequence joins TRBV30 and TRBJ2-3; 8 nucleotides align to TRBD2. The germline V gene encodes CDR1 GTSNPN and CDR2 SVGIG (reference sequence). The CDR3 has 15 residues. The J segment lost 3 bases and the V segment lost 3 bases, leaving 8 bases of the junction unmatched.

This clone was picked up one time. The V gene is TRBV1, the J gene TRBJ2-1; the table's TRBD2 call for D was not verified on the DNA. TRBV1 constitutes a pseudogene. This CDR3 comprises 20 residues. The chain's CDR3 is CTSSQPGTSGGARCANEQFF. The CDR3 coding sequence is TGCACCAGCAGCCAACCGGGGACTAGCGGGGGGGCCCGTTGTGCCAATGAGCAGTTCTTC.

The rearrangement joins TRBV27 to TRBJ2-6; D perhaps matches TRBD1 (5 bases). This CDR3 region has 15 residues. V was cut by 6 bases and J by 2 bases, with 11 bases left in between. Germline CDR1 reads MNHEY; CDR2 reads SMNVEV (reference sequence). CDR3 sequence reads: CASSQPGTGANVLTF. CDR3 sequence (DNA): TGTGCCAGCAGCCAACCAGGGACTGGGGCCAACGTCCTGACTTTC.

The CDR3 bases are TGTGCCAGCAGTGATACAAACATTCACACCGGGGAGCTGTTTTTT. Translating it yields CASSDTNIHTGELFF. The V gene is TRBV25-1, the J gene TRBJ2-2; the D is unclear. The germline V gene encodes CDR1 MGHDK and CDR2 SYGVNS. The CDR3 is 15 residues long. The ends were cut back, 3 bases at V and 3 bases at J, with 11 bases in the middle.

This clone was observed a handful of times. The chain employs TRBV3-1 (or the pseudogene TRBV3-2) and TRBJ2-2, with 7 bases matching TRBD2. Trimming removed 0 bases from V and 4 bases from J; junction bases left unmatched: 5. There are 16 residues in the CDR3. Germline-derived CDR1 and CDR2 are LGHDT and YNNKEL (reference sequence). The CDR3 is CASSQELGRGTGELFF. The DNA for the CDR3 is TGTGCCAGCAGCCAAGAGCTAGGGAGGGGCACCGGGGAGCTGTTTTTT.

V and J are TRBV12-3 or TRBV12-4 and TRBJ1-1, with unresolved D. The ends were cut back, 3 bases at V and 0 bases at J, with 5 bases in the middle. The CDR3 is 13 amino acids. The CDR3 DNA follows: TGTGCCAGCAGTTTCTCGTTGAACACTGAAGCTTTCTTT. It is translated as CASSFSLNTEAFF.

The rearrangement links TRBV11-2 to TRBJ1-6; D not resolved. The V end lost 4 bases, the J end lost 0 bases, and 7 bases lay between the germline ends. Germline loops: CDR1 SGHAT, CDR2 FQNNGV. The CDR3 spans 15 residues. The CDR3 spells CASSSTSSYNSPLHF. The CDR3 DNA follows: TGTGCCAGCAGCTCCACTAGCTCCTATAATTCACCCCTCCACTTT.

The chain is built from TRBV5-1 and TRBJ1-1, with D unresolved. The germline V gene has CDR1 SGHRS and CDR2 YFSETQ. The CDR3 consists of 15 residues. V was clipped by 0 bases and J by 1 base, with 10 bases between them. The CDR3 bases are TGCGCCAGCAGCTTGGGAGGGTGGGGGAACACTGAAGCTTTCTTT. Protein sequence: CASSLGGWGNTEAFF.

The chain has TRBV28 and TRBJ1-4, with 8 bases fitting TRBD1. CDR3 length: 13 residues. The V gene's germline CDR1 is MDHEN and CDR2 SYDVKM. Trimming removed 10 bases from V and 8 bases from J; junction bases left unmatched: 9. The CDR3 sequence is CATVQGVSEKLFF. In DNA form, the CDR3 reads TGTGCCACCGTACAGGGGGTTTCCGAAAAACTGTTTTTT. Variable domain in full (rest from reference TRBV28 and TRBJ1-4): DVKVTQSSRYLVKRTGEKVFLECVQDMDHENMFWYRQDPGLGLRLIYFSYDVKMKEKGDIPEGYSVSREKKERFSLILESASTNQTSMYLCATVQGVSEKLFFGSGTQLSVL.